Listed here are 11 T cell receptor beta chains from one sample, sequenced in a study of blood T cell repertoires in COVID-19. This table comes from immunoSEQ multiplex PCR, and its TCRdb copy is limited to in-frame clones, with some not included. This table has approximately 65,000 clones, over 75% appearing once. Material: peripheral blood. The receptors shown here come from a human donor in a cohort sampled during active COVID-19.

The chain links TRBV5-1 to TRBJ2-3; D is uncertain. Trimming took off 1 base at V and 3 bases at J, with 9 bases between the two ends. The CDR3 covers 14 residues. The germline V gene has CDR1 SGHRS and CDR2 YFSETQ. CDR3 loop: CASSLMALTDTQYF. CDR3 DNA: TGCGCCAGCAGCTTGATGGCATTAACAGATACGCAGTATTTT.

DNA for the CDR3: TGTGCCAGCAGCAGACAGGGCGGGGACGAGCAGTACTTC. Translated: CASSRQGGDEQYF. This sequence joins TRBV5-5 and TRBJ2-7, with a weak D call TRBD1 (7 bases). Trimming cost V 4 bases and J 5 bases, with 13 bases left between them. The CDR3 extends over 13 amino acids. CDR1 is SGHKS, CDR2 YYEKEE, per germline (reference sequence).

This sequence joins TRBV29-1 and TRBJ2-7; TRBD2 matches 9 bases. Germline lookup yields CDR1 SQVTM and CDR2 ANQGSEA. The length of the CDR3 is 14 residues. The J segment lost 4 bases and the V segment lost 3 bases, leaving 7 bases of the junction unmatched. For the CDR3, the DNA is TGCAGCGTTGATGGGGCGGGAGGGATATACGAGCAGTACTTC. This sequence encodes CSVDGAGGIYEQYF.

This chain connects TRBV6-2 or TRBV6-3 to TRBJ2-7; weak D call: TRBD1 (6 bases). CDR1 and CDR2 (germline): MNHEY, SVGEGT. V lost 2 bases and J lost 2, with 16 bases in between. The CDR3 is made up of 16 amino acids. This CDR3 reads CASSYKQGTNTYEQYF. DNA for the CDR3: TGTGCCAGCAGTTACAAGCAGGGGACAAATACCTACGAGCAGTACTTC.

This clone showed up many times. V usage is TRBV28 and J usage is TRBJ1-6, with TRBD1 matching over 8 bases. The CDR3 sequence is 15 residues long. CDR1 is MDHEN, CDR2 SYDVKM, per germline. After removal of 6 bases from V and 8 bases from J, the junction contained 9 bases not matched to a gene. This CDR3 is CASSMLDRVHSPLHF. In DNA form, the CDR3 reads TGTGCCAGCAGCATGTTGGACAGGGTACATTCACCCCTCCACTTT. The complete variable domain, with remaining parts taken from reference TRBV28 and TRBJ1-6, reads DVKVTQSSRYLVKRTGEKVFLECVQDMDHENMFWYRQDPGLGLRLIYFSYDVKMKEKGDIPEGYSVSREKKERFSLILESASTNQTSMYLCASSMLDRVHSPLHFGNGTRLTVT.

The V call is TRBV15, the J call TRBJ2-1, with TRBD2 matching over 11 bases. CDR1 and CDR2 from the germline V gene are LNHNV and YYDKDF (reference sequence). The CDR3 consists of 17 residues. V lost 4 bases and J lost 4; bases outside the gene matches: 9. CDR3 protein: CATSIELTSGGYNEQFF. In nucleotides, the CDR3 is TGTGCCACCAGCATCGAACTAACTAGCGGGGGATACAATGAGCAGTTCTTC.

This sequence joins TRBV28 and TRBJ2-1; 15 nucleotides match TRBD2. The CDR3 is 14 amino acids. Germline V lookup: CDR1 MDHEN, CDR2 SYDVKM. V lost 6 bases, J lost 10 bases, and 4 bases stayed unmatched. The CDR3 sequence: CASRLGLAGGEQFF. CDR3 DNA sequence: TGTGCCAGCAGATTAGGACTAGCGGGAGGGGAGCAGTTCTTC. Using reference TRBV28 and TRBJ2-1 for the parts outside the CDR3, the full variable domain is DVKVTQSSRYLVKRTGEKVFLECVQDMDHENMFWYRQDPGLGLRLIYFSYDVKMKEKGDIPEGYSVSREKKERFSLILESASTNQTSMYLCASRLGLAGGEQFFGPGTRLTVL.

The rearrangement uses TRBV6-4 and TRBJ2-1; D unresolved. This CDR3 is built from 15 residues. From germline, CDR1 is MRHNA and CDR2 SNTAGT. Trimming took 6 bases from V and 0 from J, leaving 12 bases between them. CDR3 amino acids: CASRLQAHSYNEQFF. The CDR3 nucleotides are TGTGCCAGCAGACTCCAAGCGCACTCCTACAATGAGCAGTTCTTC.

The chain has TRBV7-2 and TRBJ2-3; TRBD2 aligns across 10 bases. This CDR3 has 16 residues. CDR1 SGHTA and CDR2 FQGNSA come from the germline V gene. J was trimmed by 1 base and V by 0 bases; bases with no gene match: 1. Here the CDR3 reads CASSLALAGGTDTQYF. The CDR3 DNA follows: TGTGCCAGCAGCTTAGCGCTAGCGGGAGGCACAGATACGCAGTATTTT.

The gene calls are TRBV5-1 and TRBJ2-3; 8 bases are a match to TRBD2. CDR1 and CDR2 from the germline V gene are SGHRS and YFSETQ. The V and J ends lost 4 bases and 1 base, in that order; junction bases with no gene match: 8. The CDR3 totals 16 residues. The CDR3, as DNA: TGCGCCAGCAGCCGCGCCGGGAGGGCCGGCACAGATACGCAGTATTTT. This encodes CASSRAGRAGTDTQYF.

This clone was seen only a few times. The rearrangement links TRBV30 to TRBJ2-2; D gene uncertain. The CDR3 is 13 amino acids. Germline CDR1 reads GTSNPN; CDR2 reads SVGIG (reference sequence). V was cut by 0 bases and J by 6 bases, with 8 bases left in between. The CDR3 sequence is CAWSVQSAGELFF. As DNA, the CDR3 is TGTGCCTGGAGTGTACAAAGCGCCGGGGAGCTGTTTTTT.